Here is one TCR beta chain with its context. Its recognized antigen is unknown. The sample holds no much larger clone one base away, and base qualities are not on file. This sample stems from a study of blood T cells in healthy people across ages (dated by TCRdb to between 2014 and 2017). Describing the broader study: Template switching captured roughly one uniquely barcoded TCR beta cDNA molecule per two T cells in model experiments. The study measured age-related changes in TCR beta repertoire diversity using deep sequencing normalized with unique cDNA molecular identifiers. The donors were split into four age groups: young (average around 15 years), middle-aged (39), aged (roughly 68) and long-lived (approximately 80). To avoid experimental bias, donors of different ages were distributed randomly across sequencing lanes. Using the same blood draw, the study looked at two additional independent replicas of 1 million unique cDNA reads for two donors, one aged 18 to 30 and the other aged 80 or older. Study-level results and caveats: Because profiling used bulk unsorted PBMCs, naive and antigen-experienced compartments could not be compared conclusively. Observed TCR beta diversity correlated strongly with the percentage of naive T cells measured by flow cytometry. Donor CMV infection status was unknown, potentially confounding age-related changes in expanded clonotypes. As age increased, observed TCR beta diversity per million T cells dropped in a roughly linear way, and a significant reduction was already evident by age 40. Estimates of total diversity from one million sequenced T cells were regarded as lower bounds and underestimates. The long-lived group showed more naive CD4+ T cells, fewer expanded clones and increased TCR diversity than the aged group, suggesting age selection.

The library was obtained by 5' RACE. Sequenced on an Illumina HiSeq 2500. A second roughly 6 to 12 cycle PCR used a sample-barcoded 5' primer and a J-beta primer mix. A unique molecular identifier was introduced onto each TCR beta cDNA molecule by a template-switch 5' adaptor carrying 12 random nucleotides. Each sample yielded at least 2.5 million CDR3-containing paired-end reads. The Mint cDNA synthesis kit, primed by a TRBC-specific oligonucleotide, was used to synthesize first-strand cDNA from all RNA. Following uracil-DNA glycosylase treatment, a first 18-cycle PCR with universal primers M1SS and BC2_uni_R was performed on all cDNA. The published analysis was carried out like this. Normalization of each sample was performed by random selection of 1 million high-quality reads, each carrying a distinct molecular identifier. Instead of being binned into consensus sequences, reads with shared molecular identifiers were discarded. MiTCR, with a Q25 quality threshold and the strictest error-elimination algorithm, was used for CDR3 identification, clonotype clustering and error correction. Lower-bound total TCR beta diversity was estimated with a nonparametric unseen species model using Euler transformation. TCRdb applied fastp at Q25 and MiXCR to the public reads, then kept only in-frame beta chains. Each CDR3 protein appears once, grouped with its most common genes and DNA. The authors' filters were not applied to this entry. This sample gives roughly 700,000 distinct CDR3 sequences in total; 49% of them show up just once. Jointly, the top ten make up roughly 30% of the sample.

The 35 to 40 donors, aged roughly 6 to 95 years, were systemically healthy Caucasian individuals from Russia. Each donor gave 9.5 to 10 milliliters of peripheral blood, drawn into EDTA-treated Vacutainer tubes. Ficoll-Paque density-gradient centrifugation was used to isolate PBMCs, with at least 6.5 million per sample. Trizol reagent was used to extract total RNA from PBMCs, with at least 5.5 micrograms per sample. The percentages of naive CD45RAhigh/CD27high T cells were determined by flow cytometry on a PBMC aliquot from every donor. CDR1 and CDR2 were assigned from the germline V gene as MGHRA and YSYEKL. The germline ends are 9 bases apart after V is trimmed by 0 bases and J by 0 bases. The CDR3 holds 15 amino acids from the cysteine to the phenylalanine. Kept here is only the CDR3 DNA, which spans 45 bases and is read in frame from base 1.

Recombination linked TRBV4-1 to TRBJ2-7; the D gene remains uncertain. The receptor's source is a woman aged 60-70 years in good health. The sample was blood. The DNA sequence is as follows: TGCGCCAGCAGCCAAGACGCCAGGAGCTCCTACGAGCAGTACTTC. The encoded protein is CASSQDARSSYEQYF.